These 16 T cell receptor beta chains were all obtained from the same sample, sequenced in a study of T cell responses to AZD1222 COVID-19 vaccine. Assay used: immunoSEQ multiplex PCR; TCRdb lists only in-frame clones, some missing. The sample includes 180,000 or so clones, 93% seen only once; the top ten take 3% to 5%. Sequenced material: peripheral blood, taken on day 0 of AZD1222 vaccination. Receptors were obtained from an adult in good health.

Here the CDR3 reads CASRRSGSGANVLTF. The CDR3 DNA is TGTGCCAGCAGGAGAAGCGGATCTGGGGCCAACGTCCTGACTTTC. V usage is TRBV7-2 and J usage is TRBJ2-6, with D possibly TRBD2 on 5 matching bases. The CDR3 runs 15 residues. V was cut by 6 bases and J by 1 base, with 10 bases left in between. Germline V gene lookup returns CDR1 SGHTA and CDR2 FQGNSA.

This rearrangement joins TRBV19 to TRBJ1-5, with D perhaps matching TRBD1 (6 bases). V lost 5 bases and J 0 bases, leaving 14 bases between the germline ends. The CDR3 sequence is 16 residues long. Germline V gene data show CDR1 as LNHDA and CDR2 as SQIVND (reference sequence). Here the CDR3 DNA reads TGTGCCAGTAGTGCTTGGACAGATTATAGCAATCAGCCCCAGCATTTT. Its translation is CASSAWTDYSNQPQHF.

This chain joins TRBV6-4 and TRBJ1-2; 12 bases align to TRBD1. This CDR3 spans 15 amino acids. After removal of 6 bases from V and 7 bases from J, the junction contained 9 bases not matched to a gene. CDR1 and CDR2 (germline): MRHNA, SNTAGT. The CDR3 here is CASSVTGTGGLGYTF. CDR3 in DNA: TGTGCCAGCAGCGTAACCGGGACAGGGGGCCTTGGCTACACCTTC.

The chain recombines TRBV4-1 with TRBJ1-5; TRBD1 agrees at 9 bases. Germline loops: CDR1 MGHRA, CDR2 YSYEKL. Trimming at V came to 2 bases and at J to 7 bases, leaving 9 bases not matched to a gene. The CDR3 is 16 amino acids. The DNA of the CDR3 is TGCGCCAGCAGCCAACCTACAGGGGGCGCAGTCCAGCCCCAGCATTTT. This sequence encodes CASSQPTGGAVQPQHF.

V is TRBV5-1 and J is TRBJ2-7; 7 bases map to TRBD2. The CDR3 covers 13 residues. The V segment lost 6 bases and the J segment 4 bases; nucleotides outside the gene matches: 7. Germline-derived CDR1 and CDR2 are SGHRS and YFSETQ. The CDR3 spells CASTPDSGYEQYF. In DNA, the CDR3 is TGCGCCAGCACCCCCGATAGCGGGTACGAGCAGTACTTC. Full variable domain (remainder filled in from reference TRBV5-1 and TRBJ2-7): KAGVTQTPRYLIKTRGQQVTLSCSPISGHRSVSWYQQTPGQGLQFLFEYFSETQRNKGNFPGRFSGRQFSNSRSEMNVSTLELGDSALYLCASTPDSGYEQYFGPGTRLTVT.

V usage is TRBV5-1 and J usage is TRBJ1-2; D is undetermined. Germline CDR1 is SGHRS and CDR2 is YFSETQ. CDR3 length: 14 residues. V shed 3 bases and J shed 9 bases, with 18 bases lying between them. The CDR3 nucleotides read TGCGCCAGCAGCTCATACCAGGAAGCTGGTAGCTACACCTTC. This codes for CASSSYQEAGSYTF.

The V gene is TRBV7-9, the J gene TRBJ1-2; D is possibly TRBD1 (5 bases). Germline values: CDR1 SEHNR, CDR2 FQNEAQ (reference sequence). CDR3 size: 13 residues. Trimming removed 5 bases from V and 2 bases from J, with 9 bases in between. The CDR3 reads CASSQQENYGYTF. The CDR3 DNA sequence: TGTGCCAGCAGCCAACAGGAGAACTATGGCTACACCTTC.

The chain combines TRBV7-8 with TRBJ1-2; D remains unclear. V lost 5 bases, J lost 7 bases, and 26 bases lay in between. Germline V gene sequence: CDR1 SGHVS, CDR2 FQNEAQ. The CDR3 covers 17 residues. CDR3: CASSPLGWSTGKSGYTF. The CDR3 region has the DNA TGTGCCAGCAGCCCCCTAGGGTGGAGTACGGGCAAGAGTGGCTACACCTTC.

This clone was recorded a few times. The rearrangement links TRBV30 to TRBJ2-7; 8 nucleotides align to TRBD1. This CDR3 is 12 amino acids long. The ends lost 8 bases at V and 4 bases at J; junction bases unmatched: 7. Germline V gene data show CDR1 as GTSNPN and CDR2 as SVGIG (reference sequence). CDR3 in amino acids: CAGDRQGYEQYF. In DNA, the CDR3 is TGTGCCGGCGACAGACAGGGGTACGAGCAGTACTTC.

This clone occurred a few times. V is TRBV18 and J is TRBJ2-4; 9 nucleotides agree with TRBD2. V shed 6 bases, J shed 8 bases, and the junction held 8 bases outside the gene matches. CDR1 and CDR2 from the germline V gene are KGHSH and LQKENI. CDR3 length equals 14 residues. The CDR3 nucleotides are TGTGCCAGCTCTCGCGGGGGGGCCTCGTACATTCAGTACTTC. Its translation is CASSRGGASYIQYF.

The J gene is TRBJ2-1, the V gene TRBV5-1, with 9 bases fitting TRBD2. Germline values: CDR1 SGHRS, CDR2 YFSETQ. V shed 5 bases and J 2 bases; nucleotides not matched to a gene: 5. The CDR3 spans 15 residues. The CDR3 DNA reads as TGCGCCAGCAGGGGTAGCGGGAGTCCCTACAATGAGCAGTTCTTC. Its translation is CASRGSGSPYNEQFF.

The CDR3 protein is CASSPKWGDYHNEQFF. DNA for the CDR3: TGTGCCAGCAGCCCTAAGTGGGGGGACTACCACAATGAGCAGTTCTTC. The chain employs TRBV6-4 and TRBJ2-1, with TRBD2 matching 7 bases. The CDR3 has 16 residues. CDR1 is MRHNA and CDR2 is SNTAGT in the germline V gene. J gave up 5 bases and V 6 bases, and 13 bases lay outside the gene matches.

The gene calls are TRBV7-7 and TRBJ2-5; a weak D match, TRBD2 (6 bases). CDR1 is SSHAT and CDR2 is FNYEAQ in the germline V gene (reference sequence). The CDR3 extends over 14 amino acids. Trimming left V 5 bases short and J 5 bases short, with 15 bases between. CDR3 in DNA: TGTGCCAGCAGCACAGGAACGGGGGAGGAGACCCAGTACTTC. Translated, it gives CASSTGTGEETQYF.

In DNA form, the CDR3 reads TGTGCCAGCAGCTTCCTTAGTAACAGGGAGCTGTTTTTT. Protein product: CASSFLSNRELFF. This rearrangement joins TRBV13 to TRBJ2-2, with unresolved D. CDR1 PRHDT and CDR2 FYEKMQ come from the germline V gene (reference sequence). The CDR3 runs 13 residues. The V end was cut by 3 bases, the J end by 9 bases, with 11 bases between.

The rearrangement links TRBV19 to TRBJ1-1, with no clear D. Between the trimmed V and J ends, which lost 8 bases and 3 bases, there was a span of 13 bases. The CDR3 runs to 13 residues. The germline V gene has CDR1 LNHDA and CDR2 SQIVND (reference sequence). CDR3 in amino acids: CASGLAEYTEAFF. DNA of the CDR3: TGTGCCAGTGGACTAGCGGAGTACACTGAAGCTTTCTTT.

V gene TRBV6-5 combines with J gene TRBJ2-5; D is uncertain. The V end was cut by 0 bases, the J end by 4 bases, with 15 bases between. Germline assignment: CDR1 MNHEY and CDR2 SVGAGI. The CDR3 has 16 residues. The CDR3 loop is CASSYSTASPGETQYF. The CDR3 nucleotides read TGTGCCAGCAGTTACTCGACGGCCTCTCCGGGAGAGACCCAGTACTTC.